The text below deals with one T cell receptor (beta chain). Clones were sequenced by immunoSEQ multiplex PCR, and TCRdb holds only the in-frame ones, with some missing. The sample holds some 400,000 clones, under 90% seen once. The sample is drawn from a study of blood T cell repertoires in COVID-19. The CDR3 runs to 14 residues. V lost 6 bases and J 5 bases, leaving 14 bases between the germline ends. Germline assignment: CDR1 MDHEN and CDR2 SYDVKM. The TCR sequence derives from a woman in her twenties or thirties who had recovered from COVID-19. The material sequenced was PBMCs or T cells enriched from blood (not recorded which). The chain links TRBV28 to TRBJ1-3; D remains unclear. The CDR3 is CASSVRGFRNTIYF. In nucleotides, the CDR3 is TGTGCCAGCAGCGTTCGGGGATTTCGAAACACCATATATTTT. Filled out from reference TRBV28 and TRBJ1-3, the complete variable domain reads DVKVTQSSRYLVKRTGEKVFLECVQDMDHENMFWYRQDPGLGLRLIYFSYDVKMKEKGDIPEGYSVSREKKERFSLILESASTNQTSMYLCASSVRGFRNTIYFGEGSWLTVV.